Shown below are 24 T cell receptor beta chains from a single sample sequenced in a study of PD-1 blockade in classical Hodgkin lymphoma. Repertoires were generated with immunoSEQ multiplex PCR, while TCRdb's copy carries only in-frame clones and drops some. Here the sample spans about 46,000 clones, roughly 93% being singletons. Time point reported: newly diagnosed, previously untreated cHL patient sample. Material for sequencing was peripheral blood mononuclear cells (PBMCs). These receptors originate from a human donor with classical Hodgkin lymphoma.

CDR3 nucleotide sequence: TGTGCCAGCAGTGCTCGACTGGATTACAATGAGCAGTTCTTC. Amino acids: CASSARLDYNEQFF. V usage is TRBV25-1 and J usage is TRBJ2-1; D unresolved. The CDR3 covers 14 residues. Trimming pared 4 bases from V and 4 bases from J, leaving 11 bases between. Germline assignment: CDR1 MGHDK and CDR2 SYGVNS. The full variable domain, completed using reference TRBV25-1 and TRBJ2-1, is EADIYQTPRYLVIGTGKKITLECSQTMGHDKMYWYQQDPGMELHLIHYSYGVNSTEKGDLSSESTVSRIRTEHFPLTLESARPSHTSQYLCASSARLDYNEQFFGPGTRLTVL.

The chain employs TRBV11-3 and TRBJ2-1; 7 bases are a match to TRBD2. Germline assignment: CDR1 SGHNT and CDR2 YENEEA. This CDR3 contains 16 residues. With 0 bases clipped from V and 4 bases from J, the junction kept 6 bases outside the gene matches. The DNA of the CDR3 is TGTGCCAGCAGCTTAGAGGGAAGCGGGATGTACAATGAGCAGTTCTTC. Its translation: CASSLEGSGMYNEQFF. The variable domain in full, completed from reference TRBV11-3 and TRBJ2-1, reads EAGVVQSPRYKIIEKKQPVAFWCNPISGHNTLYWYLQNLGQGPELLIRYENEEAVDDSQLPKDRFSAERLKGVDSTLKIQPAELGDSAVYLCASSLEGSGMYNEQFFGPGTRLTVL.

The genes are TRBV15 and TRBJ1-5; possibly TRBD1 for D (5 bases). The CDR3 runs to 15 residues. V shed 6 bases and J shed 2 bases, with 14 bases lying between them. Germline V gives CDR1 LNHNV, CDR2 YYDKDF (reference sequence). The CDR3 here is CATRSGVTGNQPQHF. CDR3 DNA sequence: TGTGCCACCAGGTCGGGGGTGACGGGCAATCAGCCCCAGCATTTT. The variable domain in full, with the rest retrieved from reference TRBV15 and TRBJ1-5, is DAMVIQNPRYQVTQFGKPVTLSCSQTLNHNVMYWYQQKSSQAPKLLFHYYDKDFNNEADTPDNFQSRRPNTSFCFLDIRSPGLGDTAMYLCATRSGVTGNQPQHFGDGTRLSIL.

The chain couples TRBV5-8 to TRBJ1-2; D unclear. CDR3 size: 16 residues. V dropped 3 bases and J dropped 8 bases, with 23 bases sitting between them. Germline V gives CDR1 SGHTS, CDR2 YDEGEE. The CDR3 nucleotides are TGTGCCAGCAGCTCACAACGTATCGGGGTACATCGAGGCTACACCTTC. This codes for CASSSQRIGVHRGYTF.

The chain carries TRBV6-1 and TRBJ2-3; no firm D call. This CDR3 comprises 14 residues. V gave up 6 bases and J gave up 2 bases, with 12 bases separating them. Germline CDR1 MNHNS, CDR2 SASEGT. CDR3 in DNA: TGTGCCAGCAGGATGAGACTGATCACAGATACGCAGTATTTT. It specifies CASRMRLITDTQYF.

The chain links TRBV7-9 to TRBJ1-2; D might be TRBD1 (6 bases). V lost 7 bases and J lost 4, with 13 bases in between. Germline CDR1 is SEHNR and CDR2 is FQNEAQ (reference sequence). This CDR3 has 13 amino acids. The CDR3 is CASIRTVTYGYTF. In DNA, the CDR3 is TGTGCCAGCATCAGGACAGTGACCTATGGCTACACCTTC.

Concerning this clone: A much bigger clone sits one base away, suggesting this may be a read error. The chain carries TRBV19 and TRBJ2-7; D is ambiguous. With 2 bases removed from V and 1 base from J, the gap between germline ends came to 6 bases. The CDR3 has 13 residues. CDR1 is LNHDA and CDR2 is SQIVND in the germline V gene (reference sequence). CDR3 sequence: CASSIQHSYEQYF. Here the CDR3 DNA reads TGTGCCAGTAGTATACAGCATTCCTACGAGCAGTACTTC.

The chain joins TRBV7-3 to TRBJ2-3, with D perhaps TRBD1 (5 bases). The CDR3 has 14 residues. The ends were cut back, 5 bases at V and 4 bases at J, with 13 bases in the middle. Germline CDR1 is SGHTA and CDR2 is FQGTGA. CDR3 protein: CASSPLQGADTQYF. CDR3 DNA: TGTGCCAGCAGCCCCCTTCAGGGCGCAGATACGCAGTATTTT.

CDR3 DNA sequence: TGTGCCAGCCGATTTGTCAGGGGCGCCCCGAATGAGCAGTTCTTC. Protein product: CASRFVRGAPNEQFF. The J gene is TRBJ2-1, the V gene TRBV28, with a possible D match to TRBD1 (6 bases). The CDR3 has 15 residues. V was trimmed by 8 bases and J by 7 bases, leaving 21 bases between them. Germline V CDR1 and CDR2: MDHEN, SYDVKM. The variable domain in full, with the rest retrieved from reference TRBV28 and TRBJ2-1, is DVKVTQSSRYLVKRTGEKVFLECVQDMDHENMFWYRQDPGLGLRLIYFSYDVKMKEKGDIPEGYSVSREKKERFSLILESASTNQTSMYLCASRFVRGAPNEQFFGPGTRLTVL.

The chain joins TRBV6-1 to TRBJ1-1; D is undetermined. The CDR3 consists of 14 residues. CDR1 and CDR2 (germline): MNHNS, SASEGT. Trimming pared 1 base from V and 8 bases from J, leaving 14 bases between. The chain's CDR3 is CASSEVAAAKEAFF. DNA of the CDR3: TGTGCCAGCAGTGAAGTCGCTGCGGCTAAGGAAGCTTTCTTT.

The CDR3 region is CASSDGGAVQETQYF. The CDR3 DNA is TGTGCCAGCAGTGATGGGGGGGCCGTCCAAGAGACCCAGTACTTC. The chain joins TRBV6-1 to TRBJ2-5; D may be TRBD2 (7 bases). Trimming pared 3 bases from V and 1 base from J, leaving 12 bases between. The CDR3 is 15 amino acids. The germline CDR1 and CDR2 sequences are MNHNS and SASEGT.

This chain connects TRBV18 to TRBJ1-3; 7 positions match TRBD1. The germline V gene has CDR1 KGHSH and CDR2 LQKENI. Trimming cost V 3 bases and J 0 bases; bases outside gene matches: 8. This CDR3 is 17 amino acids long. The CDR3 region is CASSPIGQAFSGNTIYF. DNA of the CDR3: TGTGCCAGCTCACCCATCGGACAGGCGTTCTCTGGAAACACCATATATTTT.

In this sample, this clone turned up once. The chain is built from TRBV28 and TRBJ1-1, with D tentatively TRBD1 (6 bases). V was pared by 2 bases and J by 0 bases, with 10 bases between. Germline V gene sequence: CDR1 MDHEN, CDR2 SYDVKM. The CDR3 spans 15 residues. The CDR3 DNA reads TGTGCCAGCAGTTTAGGGGGCGCTATGAACACTGAAGCTTTCTTT. Its protein is CASSLGGAMNTEAFF.

V is TRBV10-3 and J is TRBJ1-2, with TRBD1 identical over 8 bases. CDR3 size: 14 residues. After removal of 0 bases from V and 6 bases from J, the junction contained 3 bases not matched to a gene. Germline V CDR1 and CDR2: ENHRY, SYGVKD. The CDR3 nucleotides are TGTGCCATCAGTGAGTCGACAGGGGTGGATGGCTACACCTTC. It yields the protein CAISESTGVDGYTF.

This clone occurred once. This sequence joins TRBV7-9 and TRBJ2-1; 10 bases are shared with TRBD2. Germline CDR1 and CDR2: SEHNR and FQNEAQ (reference sequence). V lost 1 base and J lost 5; bases outside the gene matches: 8. The CDR3 covers 17 residues. In DNA form, the CDR3 reads TGTGCCAGCAGCTTAGGCGGGGAACTAGCGGGGAACAATGAGCAGTTCTTC. Protein: CASSLGGELAGNNEQFF.

V gene TRBV19 combines with J gene TRBJ1-2; the D is unclear. The V end was cut by 5 bases, the J end by 4 bases, with 11 bases between. The CDR3 sequence is 13 residues long. Germline values: CDR1 LNHDA, CDR2 SQIVND (reference sequence). In DNA form, the CDR3 reads TGTGCCAGTAGTCCCACGGCGAGCTATGGCTACACCTTC. This translates into CASSPTASYGYTF.

V is TRBV28 and J is TRBJ1-2; tentative D call: TRBD1 (5 bases). With 2 bases removed from V and 3 bases from J, the gap between germline ends came to 13 bases. CDR3 length equals 15 residues. Per the germline V gene, CDR1 is MDHEN and CDR2 is SYDVKM. In DNA, the CDR3 is TGTGCCAGCAGTTTAGAGGGCAGGGTAGACTATGGCTACACCTTC. Its translation is CASSLEGRVDYGYTF.

In this sample, this clone turned up once. The V and J genes are TRBV5-1 and TRBJ1-5, with TRBD1 matching 10 bases. This CDR3 comprises 15 residues. The germline V gene has CDR1 SGHRS and CDR2 YFSETQ. V lost 3 bases to trimming and J lost 3 bases; unmatched junction nucleotides: 3. DNA of the CDR3: TGCGCCAGCAGCTGGGGACAGGGGAACAATCAGCCCCAGCATTTT. It yields the protein CASSWGQGNNQPQHF.

This clone was seen once. V and J are TRBV19 and TRBJ1-1; D is perhaps TRBD1 (5 bases). Germline CDR1 reads LNHDA; CDR2 reads SQIVND (reference sequence). The CDR3 is 13 residues long. V gave up 3 bases and J gave up 10 bases, with 15 bases separating them. CDR3 sequence reads: CASSMLPGVLAFF. DNA of the CDR3: TGTGCCAGTAGTATGCTCCCGGGGGTTCTAGCTTTCTTT.

V gene TRBV4-1 combines with J gene TRBJ2-3; 11 bases map to TRBD2. CDR3 length: 17 amino acids. The V segment lost 0 bases and the J segment 7 bases; nucleotides outside the gene matches: 9. Germline lookup yields CDR1 MGHRA and CDR2 YSYEKL. CDR3 nucleotide sequence: TGCGCCAGCAGCCAAGATCATCCTAGCGGGAGGTCAAATACGCAGTATTTT. Its translation: CASSQDHPSGRSNTQYF.

This chain uses TRBV13 with TRBJ2-5; 8 bases line up with TRBD2. The J segment lost 4 bases and the V segment lost 3 bases, leaving 1 base of the junction unmatched. CDR1 PRHDT and CDR2 FYEKMQ come from the germline V gene (reference sequence). The CDR3 runs to 13 residues. The CDR3: CASSFLAGETQYF. CDR3 DNA: TGTGCCAGCAGCTTCCTAGCGGGAGAGACCCAGTACTTC.

This clone appeared a few times. The chain recombines TRBV29-1 with TRBJ1-4, with 9 bases matching TRBD1. The CDR3 contains 14 residues. The J segment lost 3 bases and the V segment lost 7 bases, leaving 6 bases of the junction unmatched. Per the germline V gene, CDR1 is SQVTM and CDR2 is ANQGSEA. This CDR3 is CSAGQGTANEKLFF. The DNA of the CDR3 is TGCAGCGCTGGACAGGGGACGGCTAATGAAAAACTGTTTTTT.

The chain joins TRBV4-1 to TRBJ2-7; D is possibly TRBD2 (5 bases). V gave up 1 base and J gave up 3 bases, with 10 bases separating them. Germline V gives CDR1 MGHRA, CDR2 YSYEKL. The CDR3 loop spans 14 amino acids. CDR3 sequence: CASSQVASYYEQYF. The DNA for the CDR3 is TGCGCCAGCAGCCAAGTGGCTAGCTACTACGAGCAGTACTTC.

This rearrangement joins TRBV7-8 to TRBJ2-3; the D gene is possibly TRBD2 (5 bases). Germline assignment: CDR1 SGHVS and CDR2 FQNEAQ. CDR3 length: 13 residues. Deletions cut 6 bases from V and 2 bases from J, with 9 bases between. CDR3 sequence (DNA): TGTGCCAGCAGTTCCGACTACACAGATACGCAGTATTTT. This encodes CASSSDYTDTQYF.